This T cell receptor (beta chain) appears in the sequencing data of a study of control samples from healthy donors and cancer patients. V shed 7 bases and J 3 bases; nucleotides not matched to a gene: 5. Germline CDR1 is SQVTM and CDR2 is ANQGSEA. The CDR3 loop spans 13 amino acids. TCRdb keeps only in-frame clones here, not all; method: immunoSEQ multiplex PCR. The table has tens of thousands of clones, approximately 90% seen once; the top ten hold roughly 1.5%. What was sequenced was PBMCs. The TCR originated in a woman aged 40 to 49 with lung cancer. The J gene is TRBJ1-5, the V gene TRBV29-1, with 8 bases lining up with TRBD1. CDR3 region: CSAGQGDNQPQHF. In nucleotides, the CDR3 is TGCAGCGCAGGACAGGGCGACAATCAGCCCCAGCATTTT. Combining the CDR3 with reference TRBV29-1 and TRBJ1-5 gives the whole variable domain SAVISQKPSRDICQRGTSLTIQCQVDSQVTMMFWYRQQPGQSLTLIATANQGSEATYESGFVIDKFPISRPNLTFSTLTVSNMSPEDSSIYLCSAGQGDNQPQHFGDGTRLSIL.